This TCR beta chain was found in a study of blood T cell repertoires in COVID-19. Overall study: Some COVID-19 samples were acute and others convalescent; all came from the United States, Italy and Spain. T cells, B-cell-depleted T cells, or PBMCs provided the cDNA or gDNA that served as material.

In the original analysis: Amplifying reference gene primers gave estimates of nucleated cell counts. Libraries were prepared by immunoSEQ multiplex PCR; TCRdb keeps only in-frame clonotypes and omits some of them. V and J calls and clone size are copied from that table; D and trimming were computed from the DNA. The repertoire holds under 150,000 clones, with about four fifths as singletons. V was clipped by 0 bases and J by 3 bases; unmatched bases: 9. This CDR3 region has 19 residues. Germline V lookup: CDR1 LGHNA, CDR2 YNFKEQ. The J gene is TRBJ2-4, the V gene TRBV4-2; 12 bases are a match to TRBD2. The receptor's source is a human donor with acute or convalescent COVID-19. The donor label of this sample is uncertain. Sequencing input: peripheral blood. CDR3 coding DNA: TGTGCCAGCAGCCAAGAGCGGCTAGCGGGGGGGCAGGGCAAAAACATTCAGTACTTC. Translating gives CASSQERLAGGQGKNIQYF.